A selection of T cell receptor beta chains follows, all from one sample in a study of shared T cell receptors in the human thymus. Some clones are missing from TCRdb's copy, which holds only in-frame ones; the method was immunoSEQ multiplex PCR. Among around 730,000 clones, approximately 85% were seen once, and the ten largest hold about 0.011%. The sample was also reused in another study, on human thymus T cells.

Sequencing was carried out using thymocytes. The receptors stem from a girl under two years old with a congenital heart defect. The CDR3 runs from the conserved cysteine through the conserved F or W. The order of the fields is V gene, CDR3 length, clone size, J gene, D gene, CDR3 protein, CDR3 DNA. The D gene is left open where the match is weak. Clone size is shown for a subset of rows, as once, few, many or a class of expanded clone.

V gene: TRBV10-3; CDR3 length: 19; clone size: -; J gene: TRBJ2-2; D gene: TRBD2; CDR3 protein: CAISEGPGLAGTNTGELFF; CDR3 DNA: TGTGCCATCAGTGAAGGCCCGGGACTAGCGGGGACCAACACCGGGGAGCTGTTTTTT
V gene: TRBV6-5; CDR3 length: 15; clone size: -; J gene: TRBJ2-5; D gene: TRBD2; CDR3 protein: CASSPSGGNQETQYF; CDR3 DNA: TGTGCCAGCAGCCCCAGCGGGGGAAACCAAGAGACCCAGTACTTC
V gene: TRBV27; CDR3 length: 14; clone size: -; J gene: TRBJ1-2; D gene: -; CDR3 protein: CASSLAGRSYGYTF; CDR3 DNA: TGTGCCAGCAGTTTAGCGGGTCGAAGCTATGGCTACACCTTC
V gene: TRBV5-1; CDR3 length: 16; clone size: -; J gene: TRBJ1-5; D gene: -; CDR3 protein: CASSARAGTHHQPQHF; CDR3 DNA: TGCGCCAGCAGCGCACGTGCCGGGACACACCATCAGCCCCAGCATTTT
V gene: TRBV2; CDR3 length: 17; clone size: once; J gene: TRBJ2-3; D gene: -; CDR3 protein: CASRYADRPLSTDTQYF; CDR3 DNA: TGTGCCAGCAGATATGCTGACAGGCCCCTAAGCACAGATACGCAGTATTTT
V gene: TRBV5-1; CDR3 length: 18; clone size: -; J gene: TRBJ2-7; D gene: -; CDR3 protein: CASSLAHNYTGTSYEQYF; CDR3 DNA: TGCGCCAGCAGCTTGGCTCACAACTATACCGGGACATCCTACGAGCAGTACTTC
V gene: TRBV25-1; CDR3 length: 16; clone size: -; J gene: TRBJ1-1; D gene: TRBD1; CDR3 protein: CTSSGDRGYWDTEAFF; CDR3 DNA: TGTACCAGCAGTGGGGACAGAGGATATTGGGACACTGAAGCTTTCTTT
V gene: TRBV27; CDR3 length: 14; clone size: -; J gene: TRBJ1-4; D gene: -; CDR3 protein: CASSLAGSNEKLFF; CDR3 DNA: TGTGCCAGCAGTTTAGCAGGGTCTAATGAAAAACTGTTTTTT
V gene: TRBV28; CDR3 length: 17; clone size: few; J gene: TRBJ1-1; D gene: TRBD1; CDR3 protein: CASSPKPGQGVRTEAFF; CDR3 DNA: TGTGCCAGCAGCCCCAAACCGGGACAGGGGGTGAGGACTGAAGCTTTCTTT
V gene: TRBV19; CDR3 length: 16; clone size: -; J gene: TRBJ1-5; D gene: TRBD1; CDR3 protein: CASSIGDRGPNQPQHF; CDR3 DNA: TGTGCCAGTAGTATAGGGGACAGGGGCCCCAATCAGCCCCAGCATTTT
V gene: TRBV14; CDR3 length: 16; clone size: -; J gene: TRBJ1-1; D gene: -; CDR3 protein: CASSQGSWLANTEAFF; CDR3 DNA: TGTGCCAGCAGCCAAGGATCATGGCTTGCGAACACTGAAGCTTTCTTT
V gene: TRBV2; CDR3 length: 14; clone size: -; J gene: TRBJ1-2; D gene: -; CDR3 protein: CASHPLRLNYGYTF; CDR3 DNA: TGTGCCAGCCATCCTTTAAGACTTAACTATGGCTACACCTTC
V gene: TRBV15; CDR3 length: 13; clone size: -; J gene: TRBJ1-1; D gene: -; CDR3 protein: CATSRGPMAEAFF; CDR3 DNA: TGTGCCACCAGCAGAGGGCCCATGGCTGAAGCTTTCTTT
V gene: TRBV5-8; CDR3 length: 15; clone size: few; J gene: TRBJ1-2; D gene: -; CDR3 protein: CASSSGQKQLYGYTF; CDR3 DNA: TGTGCCAGCAGCTCCGGACAGAAACAGCTTTATGGCTACACCTTC
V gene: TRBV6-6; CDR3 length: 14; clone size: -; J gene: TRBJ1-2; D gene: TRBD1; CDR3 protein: CASSTSGQAYGYTF; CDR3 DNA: TGTGCCAGCAGTACCTCGGGACAGGCATATGGCTACACCTTC
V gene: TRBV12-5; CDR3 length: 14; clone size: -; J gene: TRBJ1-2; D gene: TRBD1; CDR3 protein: CASGPGTANYGYTF; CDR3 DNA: TGTGCTAGTGGTCCGGGGACAGCGAACTATGGCTACACCTTC
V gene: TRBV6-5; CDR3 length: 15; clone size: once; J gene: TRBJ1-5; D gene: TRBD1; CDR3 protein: CASRQGQGLNQPQHF; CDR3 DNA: TGTGCCAGCAGACAGGGACAGGGCCTCAATCAGCCCCAGCATTTT
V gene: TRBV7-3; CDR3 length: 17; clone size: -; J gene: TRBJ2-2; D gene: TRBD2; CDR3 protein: CASSSGLAGGRTGELFF; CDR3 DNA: TGTGCCAGCAGCTCCGGACTAGCGGGGGGGCGCACCGGGGAGCTGTTTTTT
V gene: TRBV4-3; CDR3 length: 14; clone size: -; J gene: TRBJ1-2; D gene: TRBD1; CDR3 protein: CASSQRTGNYGYTF; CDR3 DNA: TGCGCCAGCAGCCAAAGGACAGGAAACTATGGCTACACCTTC
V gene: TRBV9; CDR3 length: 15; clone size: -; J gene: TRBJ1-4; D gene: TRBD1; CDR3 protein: CASSGRDRVYEKLFF; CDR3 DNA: TGTGCCAGCAGCGGCCGGGACAGGGTGTATGAAAAACTGTTTTTT
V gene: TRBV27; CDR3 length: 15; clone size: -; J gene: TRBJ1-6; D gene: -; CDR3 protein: CASSSRTATSSPLHF; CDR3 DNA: TGTGCCAGCAGTTCCCGGACAGCCACCAGTTCACCCCTCCACTTT
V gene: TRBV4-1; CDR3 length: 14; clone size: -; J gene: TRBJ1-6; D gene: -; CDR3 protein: CASSQSTAGSPLHF; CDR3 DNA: TGCGCCAGCAGCCAGTCGACAGCCGGTTCACCCCTCCACTTT
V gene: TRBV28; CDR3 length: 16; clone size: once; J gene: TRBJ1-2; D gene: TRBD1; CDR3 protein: CASSFLDRGLHDGYTF; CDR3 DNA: TGTGCCAGCAGTTTCTTGGATAGGGGGCTTCACGATGGCTACACCTTC
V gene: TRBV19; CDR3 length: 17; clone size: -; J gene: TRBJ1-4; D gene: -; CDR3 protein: CASSTGTLHSTNEKLFF; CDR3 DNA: TGTGCCAGTAGTACTGGTACTCTTCATTCAACTAATGAAAAACTGTTTTTT
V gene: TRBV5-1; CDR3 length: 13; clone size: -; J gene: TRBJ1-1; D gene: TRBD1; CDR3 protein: CASRPTGGGEAFF; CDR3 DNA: TGCGCCAGCAGACCAACAGGGGGCGGTGAAGCTTTCTTT
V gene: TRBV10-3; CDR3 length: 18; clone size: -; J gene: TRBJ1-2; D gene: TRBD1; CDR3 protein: CAISESLSGTGTNYGYTF; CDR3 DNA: TGTGCCATCAGTGAAAGTCTCTCCGGGACAGGGACCAACTATGGCTACACCTTC
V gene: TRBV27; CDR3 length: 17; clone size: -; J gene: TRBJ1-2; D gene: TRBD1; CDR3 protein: CASSRIGGTGELYGYTF; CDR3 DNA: TGTGCCAGCAGTAGAATAGGCGGGACAGGTGAACTCTATGGCTACACCTTC
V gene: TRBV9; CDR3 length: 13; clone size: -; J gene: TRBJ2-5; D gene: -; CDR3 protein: CASSVADRETQYF; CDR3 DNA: TGTGCCAGCAGCGTAGCAGACAGAGAGACCCAGTACTTC
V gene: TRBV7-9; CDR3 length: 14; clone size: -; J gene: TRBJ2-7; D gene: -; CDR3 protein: CASSPDRCVDEQYF; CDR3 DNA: TGTGCCAGCAGTCCAGACAGGTGCGTGGACGAGCAGTACTTC
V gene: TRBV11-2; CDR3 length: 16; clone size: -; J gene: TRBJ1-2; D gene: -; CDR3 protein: CASSLEWLTGHYGYTF; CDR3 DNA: TGTGCCAGCAGCTTAGAATGGTTAACAGGGCACTATGGCTACACCTTC
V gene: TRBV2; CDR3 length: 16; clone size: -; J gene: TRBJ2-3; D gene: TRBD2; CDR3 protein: CASSGWRGGVTDTQYF; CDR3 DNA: TGTGCCAGCAGTGGTTGGCGGGGGGGCGTTACAGATACGCAGTATTTT
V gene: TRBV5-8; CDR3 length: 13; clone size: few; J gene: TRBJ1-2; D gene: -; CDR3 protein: CASSLREENGYTF; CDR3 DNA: TGTGCCAGCAGCTTGCGGGAGGAGAATGGCTACACCTTC
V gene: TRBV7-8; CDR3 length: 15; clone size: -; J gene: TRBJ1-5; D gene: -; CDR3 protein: CAIGGQWDSNQPQHF; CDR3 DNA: TGTGCCATCGGGGGTCAGTGGGATAGCAATCAGCCCCAGCATTTT
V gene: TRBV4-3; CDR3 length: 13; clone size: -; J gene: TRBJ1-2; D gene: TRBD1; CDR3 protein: CASSQGTGDGYTF; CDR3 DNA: TGCGCCAGCAGCCAAGGGACAGGGGATGGCTACACCTTC
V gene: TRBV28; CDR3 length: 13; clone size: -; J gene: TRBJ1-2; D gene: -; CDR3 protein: CATPGKGHYGYTF; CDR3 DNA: TGTGCCACCCCTGGTAAGGGGCACTATGGCTACACCTTC
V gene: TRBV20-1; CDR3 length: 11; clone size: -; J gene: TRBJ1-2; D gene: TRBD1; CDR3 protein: CSARTGSGYTF; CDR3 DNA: TGCAGTGCTAGGACAGGGAGCGGCTACACCTTC
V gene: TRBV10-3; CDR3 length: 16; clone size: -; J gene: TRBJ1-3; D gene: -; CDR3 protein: CATSCCPSTSGNTIYF; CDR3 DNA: TGTGCCACCTCATGTTGCCCTAGCACGTCTGGAAACACCATATATTTT
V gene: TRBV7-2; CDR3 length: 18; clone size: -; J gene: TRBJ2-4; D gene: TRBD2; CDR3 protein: CASSLVSLAGDPKNIQYF; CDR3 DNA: TGTGCCAGCAGCTTAGTTAGTCTAGCGGGGGACCCCAAAAACATTCAGTACTTC
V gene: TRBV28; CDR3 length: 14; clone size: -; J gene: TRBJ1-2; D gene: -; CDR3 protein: CASGRQSRYYGYTF; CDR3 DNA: TGTGCCAGCGGTCGACAATCACGGTACTATGGCTACACCTTC
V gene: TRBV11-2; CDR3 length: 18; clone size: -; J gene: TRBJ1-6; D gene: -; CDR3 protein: CASSPYDRMSSYNSPLHF; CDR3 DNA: TGTGCCAGCAGCCCCTACGACAGGATGAGCTCCTATAATTCACCCCTCCACTTT
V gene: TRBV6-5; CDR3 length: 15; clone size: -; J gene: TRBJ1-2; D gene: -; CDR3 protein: CASSYSLRKPYGYTF; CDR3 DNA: TGTGCCAGCAGTTACTCGTTGCGTAAACCCTATGGCTACACCTTC
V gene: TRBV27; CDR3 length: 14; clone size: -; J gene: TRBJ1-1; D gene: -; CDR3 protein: CASSLYPLNTEAFF; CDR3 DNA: TGTGCCAGCAGTTTATATCCCTTGAACACTGAAGCTTTCTTT
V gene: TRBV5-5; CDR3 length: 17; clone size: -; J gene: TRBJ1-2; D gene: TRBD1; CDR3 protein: CASSLATGGPGVYGYTF; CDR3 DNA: TGTGCCAGCAGCTTGGCTACAGGGGGCCCGGGCGTCTATGGCTACACCTTC
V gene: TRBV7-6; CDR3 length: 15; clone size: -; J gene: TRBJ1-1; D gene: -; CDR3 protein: CASSVQQGPNTEAFF; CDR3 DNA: TGTGCCAGCAGCGTTCAACAGGGCCCCAACACTGAAGCTTTCTTT
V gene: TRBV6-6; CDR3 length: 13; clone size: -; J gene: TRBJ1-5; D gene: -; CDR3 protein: CASSSNGDQPQHF; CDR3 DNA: TGTGCCAGCAGTTCGAACGGGGATCAGCCCCAGCATTTT
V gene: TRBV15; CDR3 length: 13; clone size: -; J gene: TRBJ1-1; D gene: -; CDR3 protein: CATSRGGGKGAFF; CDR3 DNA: TGTGCCACCAGCAGAGGCGGGGGGAAGGGAGCTTTCTTT
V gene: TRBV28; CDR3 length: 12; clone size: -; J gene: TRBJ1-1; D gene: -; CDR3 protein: CASSSPGGEAFF; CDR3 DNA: TGTGCCAGCAGTTCCCCCGGGGGGGAAGCTTTCTTT
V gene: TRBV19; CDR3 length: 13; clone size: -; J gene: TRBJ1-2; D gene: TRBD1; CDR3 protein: CASSAQGEDGYTF; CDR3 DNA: TGTGCCAGTAGTGCCCAGGGGGAGGATGGCTACACCTTC
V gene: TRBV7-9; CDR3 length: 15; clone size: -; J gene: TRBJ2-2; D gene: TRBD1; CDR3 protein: CASSPQGANTGELFF; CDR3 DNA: TGTGCCAGCAGCCCCCAGGGGGCCAACACCGGGGAGCTGTTTTTT
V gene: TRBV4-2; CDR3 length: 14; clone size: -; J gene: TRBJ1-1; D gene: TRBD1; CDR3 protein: CASSPGTGGTEAFF; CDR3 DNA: TGTGCCAGCAGTCCCGGGACAGGGGGTACTGAAGCTTTCTTT
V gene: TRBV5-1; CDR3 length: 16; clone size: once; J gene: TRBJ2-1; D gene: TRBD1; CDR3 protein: CASGLQSKPGGNEQFF; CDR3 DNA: TGCGCCAGCGGGCTACAAAGTAAGCCAGGGGGCAATGAGCAGTTCTTC
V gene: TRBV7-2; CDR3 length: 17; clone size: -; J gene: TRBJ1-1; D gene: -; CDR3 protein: CASSFLGVEGRDTEAFF; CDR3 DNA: TGTGCCAGCAGCTTTCTTGGTGTCGAGGGGCGGGATACTGAAGCTTTCTTT